Listed below are T cell receptor beta chains from one sample, sequenced in a study of blood T cells in healthy people across ages. Each CDR3 protein is one row after TCRdb ran MiXCR on the 5' RACE reads. In the table there are 750,000 to 1,000,000 distinct CDR3 sequences, approximately 32% of which are singletons. The same data also contributed to another study, on T cells of mothers and their children.

Sequenced input: blood. The origin of the receptors is a woman aged 40 to 55 in good health. Each CDR3 is given with its conserved first and last residue. D genes are given only for firm matches. Part of the rows lack a size; the others show once, few, many or a class for expanded clones.

j_call,clone_size,d_call,v_call,cdr3_aa,cdr3_nt
TRBJ2-1,NA,TRBD2,TRBV9,CASSSGLAGGQFF,TGTGCCAGCAGCTCGGGACTAGCGGGGGGGCAGTTCTTC
TRBJ2-7,NA,NA,TRBV2,CASRVGDEQYF,TGTGCCAGCAGGGTGGGGGACGAGCAGTACTTC
TRBJ2-5,NA,TRBD2,TRBV5-1,CASSIGTSGLRRETQYF,TGCGCCAGCAGCATCGGGACTAGCGGATTACGCCGGGAGACCCAGTACTTC
TRBJ1-2,NA,NA,TRBV28,CASSLIQYGYTF,TGTGCCAGCAGTTTGATTCAATATGGCTACACCTTC
TRBJ2-5,NA,TRBD2,TRBV28,CASSMGSAGDQETQYF,TGTGCCAGCAGCATGGGTTCAGCGGGGGACCAAGAGACCCAGTACTTC
TRBJ1-2,few,NA,TRBV19,CASSISPGLHDGYTF,TGTGCCAGTAGTATAAGCCCGGGGCTGCATGATGGCTACACCTTC
TRBJ1-1,NA,TRBD1,TRBV12-3/TRBV12-4,CASGEGQGPEAFF,TGTGCCAGCGGGGAGGGACAGGGGCCTGAAGCTTTCTTT
TRBJ1-6,few,TRBD1,TRBV2,CASGQPGQVGSPLHF,TGTGCCAGCGGTCAACCGGGACAGGTCGGTTCACCCCTCCACTTT
TRBJ2-2,NA,TRBD1,TRBV20-1,CSAEGQTNTGELFF,TGCAGTGCTGAGGGACAGACTAACACCGGGGAGCTGTTTTTT
TRBJ2-1,few,TRBD1,TRBV6-6,CASRQTGTGVYNEQFF,TGTGCCAGCAGACAAACCGGGACAGGGGTTTACAATGAGCAGTTCTTC
TRBJ2-6,many,TRBD1,TRBV9,CASSVAETGPGANVLTF,TGTGCCAGCAGCGTAGCAGAGACAGGGCCTGGGGCCAACGTCCTGACTTTC
TRBJ1-6,few,NA,TRBV3-1,CASSRGPLGGMDSPLHF,TGTGCCAGCAGCCGCGGACCCCTGGGGGGCATGGATTCACCCCTCCACTTT
TRBJ2-5,few,NA,TRBV18,CASSPRRFQETQYF,TGTGCCAGCTCACCTCGCCGGTTCCAAGAGACCCAGTACTTC
TRBJ2-3,NA,NA,TRBV7-2,CASGLGPPGASTDTQYF,TGTGCCAGCGGCTTAGGACCCCCGGGGGCAAGCACAGATACGCAGTATTTT
TRBJ2-1,NA,TRBD1,TRBV27,CASGLDRGNEQFF,TGTGCCAGCGGACTGGACAGGGGCAATGAGCAGTTCTTC
TRBJ1-2,few,TRBD1,TRBV7-2,CASSLTDLTGGYGYTF,TGTGCCAGCAGCTTAACCGATCTGACAGGGGGCTATGGCTACACCTTC
TRBJ1-2,few,TRBD1,TRBV5-1,CASSPTGGFGGYTF,TGCGCCAGCAGCCCGACAGGGGGCTTCGGTGGCTACACCTTC
TRBJ2-1,NA,NA,TRBV7-9,CASSSRRAASSYNEQFF,TGTGCCAGCAGCTCACGACGGGCAGCGAGCTCCTACAATGAGCAGTTCTTC
TRBJ2-5,once,NA,TRBV6-2/TRBV6-3,CVSNLFRDTETQYF,TGTGTCAGCAACCTATTTCGGGACACAGAGACCCAGTACTTC
TRBJ1-6,few,NA,TRBV28,CASKGIRGSLHF,TGTGCCAGCAAAGGAATAAGGGGGTCCCTCCACTTT
TRBJ2-1,few,NA,TRBV5-6,CASILGWASYNEQFF,TGTGCCAGCATCCTGGGGTGGGCCTCCTACAATGAGCAGTTCTTC
TRBJ1-6,NA,TRBD1,TRBV9,CASAVTGDSPLHF,TGTGCCAGCGCCGTAACAGGGGACTCACCCCTCCACTTT
TRBJ2-7,NA,NA,TRBV14,CVSSQYGVGGFYEQYF,TGTGTCAGCAGCCAATATGGGGTGGGAGGATTCTACGAGCAGTACTTC
TRBJ1-2,many,NA,TRBV30,CAWSVNYGYTF,TGTGCCTGGAGTGTTAACTATGGCTACACCTTC
TRBJ2-1,many,TRBD2,TRBV20-1,CSAVSGGAYNEQFF,TGCAGTGCCGTTTCCGGGGGGGCCTACAATGAGCAGTTCTTC
TRBJ2-5,many,TRBD1,TRBV5-1,CASSLAAGGGETQYF,TGCGCCAGCAGCTTGGCGGCAGGGGGCGGAGAGACCCAGTACTTC
TRBJ2-1,few,NA,TRBV10-2,CAGISLAYNEQFF,TGCGCCGGCATAAGTTTGGCCTACAATGAGCAGTTCTTC
TRBJ1-1,few,NA,TRBV6-1,CASIRTWNTEAFF,TGTGCCAGCATTAGAACATGGAACACTGAAGCTTTCTTT
TRBJ2-7,many,TRBD2,TRBV7-6,CASSLASGGEGYEQYF,TGTGCCAGCAGCTTAGCGAGCGGGGGCGAGGGCTACGAGCAGTACTTC
TRBJ2-5,many,TRBD1,TRBV6-5,CASSYGQGIGETQYF,TGTGCCAGCAGTTACGGACAGGGGATCGGAGAGACCCAGTACTTC
TRBJ2-7,many,NA,TRBV5-1,CASSLGARDAGEEQYF,TGCGCCAGCAGCTTGGGGGCGAGGGACGCCGGGGAAGAGCAGTACTTC
TRBJ2-1,NA,NA,TRBV19,CASSIGMSSYNEQFF,TGTGCCAGTAGTATAGGCATGAGCTCCTACAATGAGCAGTTCTTC
TRBJ2-3,NA,NA,TRBV28,CASSPAQPEYLNSTDTQYF,TGTGCCAGCAGTCCTGCACAACCGGAATATTTGAATAGCACAGATACGCAGTATTTT
TRBJ2-1,NA,NA,TRBV19,CASSPMVGGMTYNEQFF,TGTGCCAGTAGCCCGATGGTAGGGGGGATGACCTACAATGAGCAGTTCTTC
TRBJ2-5,NA,NA,TRBV10-3,CATADPQGVAVQETQYF,TGTGCCACCGCGGATCCCCAGGGGGTAGCGGTACAAGAGACCCAGTACTTC
TRBJ1-1,few,NA,TRBV6-5,CASSAQTNTEAFF,TGTGCCAGCAGTGCACAGACGAACACTGAAGCTTTCTTT
TRBJ2-5,few,TRBD2,TRBV28,CASTPSGLAGASSQETQYF,TGTGCCAGCACCCCCTCGGGACTAGCGGGGGCGAGCAGCCAAGAGACCCAGTACTTC
TRBJ2-1,many,TRBD1,TRBV24-1,CATSDRTGGLYNEQFF,TGTGCCACCAGTGATCGGACAGGGGGCCTCTACAATGAGCAGTTCTTC
TRBJ2-5,few,NA,TRBV20-1,CSARNVRADNEQYF,TGCAGTGCTAGAAACGTGAGAGCGGACAATGAGCAGTACTTC
TRBJ2-7,NA,TRBD2,TRBV12-3/TRBV12-4,CASRPSGGVKNVQYF,TGTGCCAGCAGACCTAGCGGGGGGGTCAAAAACGTTCAGTACTTC
TRBJ1-1,NA,NA,TRBV6-7,CASSYTAGQSEAFF,TGTGCCAGCAGTTACACTGCCGGACAGTCCGAAGCTTTCTTT
TRBJ1-1,NA,NA,TRBV7-3,CASSSFGGTEAFF,TGTGCCAGCAGCTCCTTCGGGGGCACTGAAGCTTTCTTT
TRBJ2-1,few,TRBD1,TRBV28,CASRPPGQGGQNEQFF,TGTGCCAGCAGACCTCCGGGACAGGGGGGCCAGAATGAGCAGTTCTTC
TRBJ2-1,many,TRBD1,TRBV5-1,CASSLESGQGPYNEQFF,TGCGCCAGCAGCTTGGAATCAGGACAGGGACCTTACAATGAGCAGTTCTTC
TRBJ2-5,many,TRBD2,TRBV20-1,CSASGQRGEGETRYF,TGCAGTGCTAGCGGCCAGCGGGGTGAGGGAGAGACCCGGTACTTC
TRBJ1-5,few,NA,TRBV25-1,CASSESAVLNQPQHF,TGTGCCAGCAGTGAAAGTGCAGTGCTAAATCAGCCCCAGCATTTT
TRBJ2-1,NA,TRBD2,TRBV29-1,CSVAGAGGFYNEQFF,TGCAGCGTTGCAGGAGCGGGAGGTTTCTACAATGAGCAGTTCTTC
TRBJ1-3,NA,NA,TRBV29-1,CSARRGTGNTIYF,TGCAGCGCTCGCAGGGGAACTGGAAACACCATATATTTT
TRBJ2-5,many,TRBD2,TRBV11-2,CASSSGTSGGEETQYF,TGTGCCAGCAGCTCCGGGACTAGCGGGGGCGAAGAGACCCAGTACTTC
TRBJ2-1,NA,TRBD2,TRBV5-6,CASSLAGGGAQNEQFF,TGTGCCAGCAGCTTGGCCGGCGGGGGGGCCCAAAATGAGCAGTTCTTC
TRBJ2-5,many,NA,TRBV7-2,CASSLDLRGETQYF,TGTGCCAGCAGCTTAGATTTAAGGGGGGAGACCCAGTACTTC
TRBJ2-2,NA,NA,TRBV5-1,CASSIQAPGERFF,TGCGCCAGCAGCATTCAGGCTCCCGGGGAGCGGTTTTTT